The entry below gives a single T cell receptor beta chain sequence along with its context. Authors' processing steps: The assay estimated nucleated cells by amplifying reference gene primers. The assay was immunoSEQ multiplex PCR, and TCRdb's table has in-frame clones only and misses some. V and J calls and clone size are those listed in that table; D and trimming were worked out from the DNA. Here the sample spans over 85,000 clones, around 81% being singletons. The entry originates in a study of blood T cell repertoires in COVID-19. Study at large: Samples came from the United States, Italy and Spain, spanning acute and convalescent COVID-19. T cells, B-cell-depleted T cells, or PBMCs supplied cDNA or gDNA.

Germline assignment: CDR1 MDHEN and CDR2 SYDVKM. The CDR3 has 15 amino acids. V shed 5 bases and J 1 base; nucleotides not matched to a gene: 6. The chain has TRBV28 and TRBJ2-7, with 9 bases lining up with TRBD1. The source of this sequence is a man over 45 with acute or convalescent COVID-19. Material for sequencing was peripheral blood. For the CDR3, the DNA is TGTGCCAGCAGTCCTCCGACAGGGGGGTCCTACGAGCAGTACTTC. It codes for CASSPPTGGSYEQYF. Full variable domain (outside the CDR3, taken from reference TRBV28 and TRBJ2-7): DVKVTQSSRYLVKRTGEKVFLECVQDMDHENMFWYRQDPGLGLRLIYFSYDVKMKEKGDIPEGYSVSREKKERFSLILESASTNQTSMYLCASSPPTGGSYEQYFGPGTRLTVT.